One TCR beta chain is described in this entry. The sort gate was single viable CD3+CD4+CD8-CD45RO+ cells for memory CD4+ T cells. Positive selection with CD4 microbeads enriched total CD4+ T cells. The sample originates from a study of memory CD4+ T cells and cytomegalovirus serostatus. This CDR3 region has 15 residues. The germline V gene has CDR1 MNHNY and CDR2 SVGAGI (reference sequence). Trimming removed 5 bases from V and 6 bases from J; junction bases left unmatched: 10. Method: immunoSEQ multiplex PCR; TCRdb's copy keeps in-frame clones and lacks some. The repertoire includes some 30,000 clones, about three quarters of them detected once, and over 0.55% sits in the top ten.

V usage is TRBV6-6 and J usage is TRBJ1-2, with 9 bases matching TRBD1. Source material: memory CD4+ T cells from blood. This clonotype originated in an adult in good health and CMV-seronegative. Some clones in this sample may be carry-over from other donors' samples. CDR3 sequence reads: CASSPVRDRADGYTF. The CDR3 nucleotides are TGTGCCAGCAGTCCGGTCCGGGACAGGGCTGATGGCTACACCTTC.